The 7 T cell receptor beta chains in this list originate from one sample, sequenced in a study of blood T cell repertoires in COVID-19. Profiling relied on immunoSEQ multiplex PCR, and the TCRdb table lists in-frame clones only, not all of them. The data show 250,000 to 400,000 clones, around 88% seen once. The sample consisted of peripheral blood. These receptors were collected from a woman in her 30s with COVID-19, enrolled during active disease.

The chain recombines TRBV5-6 with TRBJ1-6; D might be TRBD1 (5 bases). The V end was cut by 4 bases, the J end by 6 bases, with 14 bases between. CDR1 SGHDT and CDR2 YYEEEE come from the germline V gene. This CDR3 spans 15 amino acids. CDR3 in amino acids: CASSRVDSFNSPLHF. The CDR3 bases are TGTGCCAGCAGCCGTGTAGACAGTTTTAATTCACCCCTCCACTTT.

The V and J genes are TRBV27 and TRBJ1-5; 7 bases fit TRBD1. Unmatched junction bases numbered 8, after V lost 6 bases and J lost 3 bases. This CDR3 has 15 amino acids. CDR1 and CDR2 from the germline V gene are MNHEY and SMNVEV (reference sequence). DNA of the CDR3: TGTGCCAGCAGCCCGGGACAGCGTCTCAATCAGCCCCAGCATTTT. Translated, it gives CASSPGQRLNQPQHF.

This sequence joins TRBV5-1 and TRBJ1-6; TRBD1 might be the D (5 bases). Trimming took 0 bases from V and 8 from J, leaving 12 bases between them. CDR3 length: 15 amino acids. Germline V gene sequence: CDR1 SGHRS, CDR2 YFSETQ. CDR3 in DNA: TGCGCCAGCAGCTTGGTCCAGGGACTTCATTCACCCCTCCACTTT. It codes for CASSLVQGLHSPLHF.

The chain employs TRBV2 and TRBJ2-2, with 7 bases identical to TRBD2. CDR1 SNHLY and CDR2 FYNNEI come from the germline V gene. This CDR3 is 16 amino acids long. The ends lost 7 bases at V and 0 bases at J; junction bases unmatched: 8. CDR3 in amino acids: CASNPLLAANTGELFF. CDR3 in DNA: TGTGCCAGCAATCCGCTTCTAGCGGCGAACACCGGGGAGCTGTTTTTT. Using reference TRBV2 and TRBJ2-2 for the parts outside the CDR3, the full variable domain is EPEVTQTPSHQVTQMGQEVILRCVPISNHLYFYWYRQILGQKVEFLVSFYNNEISEKSEIFDDQFSVERPDGSNFTLKIRSTKLEDSAMYFCASNPLLAANTGELFFGEGSRLTVL.

V usage is TRBV7-9 and J usage is TRBJ2-7; 12 nucleotides line up with TRBD1. The length of the CDR3 is 14 residues. CDR1 is SEHNR and CDR2 is FQNEAQ in the germline V gene (reference sequence). J lost 10 bases, V lost 5 bases, and 9 bases had no gene match. The CDR3 is CASSQAGQGALQYV. Written as DNA, the CDR3 is TGTGCCAGCAGCCAAGCGGGACAGGGGGCTTTACAGTACGTC.

The gene calls are TRBV5-1 and TRBJ1-1, with 7 bases fitting TRBD1. The CDR3 is made up of 17 amino acids. The germline gives CDR1 SGHRS, CDR2 YFSETQ. The ends lost 3 bases at V and 11 bases at J; junction bases unmatched: 22. CDR3: CASSSGMGTALKFGAFF. DNA for the CDR3: TGCGCCAGCAGCTCTGGAATGGGGACAGCTCTGAAATTTGGTGCTTTCTTT.

This chain joins TRBV7-9 and TRBJ2-7; D is undetermined. The CDR3 has 12 residues. Looked up from germline, CDR1 is SEHNR and CDR2 is FQNEAQ (reference sequence). V was clipped by 6 bases and J by 2 bases, with 8 bases between them. DNA for the CDR3: TGTGCCAGCAGTAGAAGCGCCTACGAGCAGTACTTC. Its protein is CASSRSAYEQYF.